This note documents a single TCR beta chain sequence. Its target is unknown. A read error is possible here, since a much larger clone lies one base away. The data derive from a study of T cell repertoires in cytomegalovirus infection. Study information: Evidence of both CMV infection and a matching HLA type came from public TCR beta signatures. Study conclusions and caveats: HLA-C-restricted, CMV-specific TCR beta clonotypes were dominant ex vivo. Based on cumulative public TCR beta family frequency, carriers of CMV plus the relevant HLA were identified.

The CDR3 has 15 residues. CDR1 SGHTA and CDR2 FQGNSA come from the germline V gene. One entry per CDR3 protein, called by TCRdb with MiXCR from the reads. The profile shows 200,000 or so distinct CDR3 sequences, over 25% of them singletons. This sequence was found in a human donor in good health (CMV status not recorded). Some clones in this sample may be carry-over from other donors' samples. The sequenced material came from PBMCs. The chain is built from TRBV7-2 and TRBJ2-1; D is uncertain. The CDR3 sequence: CASSHPGVSYSEQFF. As DNA, the CDR3 is TGTGCCAGCAGCCACCCTGGCGTCTCCTACAGTGAGCAGTTCTTC.